These 27 T cell receptor beta chains originate from one sample sequenced in a study of T cell clonality in common variable immunodeficiency. Data came from immunoSEQ multiplex PCR; TCRdb stores just in-frame clones and leaves some out. The sample yields more than 45,000 clones, without any singletons. What was sequenced was peripheral blood mononuclear cells. These receptors originate from a person aged 18 to 69 in good health.

This clone occurred many times. The CDR3 end is not reached by the read, which stops 3 residues before it; the germline J gene fills it in. V and J are TRBV13 and TRBJ1-2; TRBD1 matches 8 bases. V was pared by 4 bases and J by 4 bases, with 8 bases of the junction left unmatched. Germline V gene sequence: CDR1 PRHDT, CDR2 FYEKMQ (reference sequence). The CDR3 consists of 15 residues. The CDR3 reads CASSYLDRVGYGYTF. CDR3 bases read: TGTGCCAGCAGCTACTTGGACAGGGTTGGCTATGGC.

This clone was observed a few times. Read sequence stops 3 residues before the CDR3 end, and the germline J gene provides the missing end. The chain combines TRBV19 with TRBJ2-4; TRBD2 matches 7 bases. CDR3 length: 17 residues. Germline V lookup: CDR1 LNHDA, CDR2 SQIVND (reference sequence). The CDR3 reads CASSHRPGGGVGYGQYF. The CDR3 DNA, read in part, is TGTGCCAGTAGTCACCGTCCTGGCGGGGGTGTCGGCTATGGT.

This clone was counted ten times or more. The CDR3 end falls 3 residues outside the read, so it is completed with the germline J gene. The chain carries TRBV12-3 or TRBV12-4 and TRBJ1-6; D gene uncertain. This CDR3 has 12 amino acids. V dropped 3 bases and J dropped 9 bases, with 6 bases sitting between them. The CDR3 DNA, read in part, is TGTGCCAGCAGTTTCTACGGTTCACCC. Translation: CASSFYGSP. The full CDR3 sequence reads CASSFYGSPLHF.

About this clone: The read finishes 3 residues shy of the CDR3 end, and the germline J gene is used to complete it. This rearrangement joins TRBV7-6 to TRBJ2-7, with 12 bases identical to TRBD1. Germline V gives CDR1 SGHVS, CDR2 FNYEAQ. V shed 4 bases and J 6 bases; nucleotides not matched to a gene: 10. CDR3 length: 16 residues. CDR3 protein: CASSSRLGTGGAEQYF. CDR3 DNA, as far as it was read: TGTGCCAGCAGCTCCCGCCTTGGGACAGGGGGCGCCGAG.

Concerning this clone: The read falls 3 residues short of the CDR3 end, and the missing part is taken from the germline J gene. This chain connects TRBV5-4 to TRBJ1-6, with a possible D match to TRBD1 (5 bases). CDR1 and CDR2 from the germline V gene are SGHNT and YYREEE (reference sequence). V lost 4 bases, J lost 6 bases, and 14 bases lay in between. The CDR3 contains 15 residues. The sequenced part of the CDR3 DNA is TGTGCCAGCAGCCACGGTGGGGCACGTAATTCACCC. Its protein product is CASSHGGARNSP. The entire CDR3 is CASSHGGARNSPLHF.

This clone has ten or more counts. The CDR3 is cut off 3 residues early in the read; its end comes from the germline J gene. The chain uses TRBV19 and TRBJ2-7, with D maybe TRBD2 (7 bases). Germline lookup yields CDR1 LNHDA and CDR2 SQIVND (reference sequence). The CDR3 is made up of 16 amino acids. V lost 1 base and J lost 0, with 13 bases in between. The CDR3 here is CASSIAGGLFSYEQYF. CDR3 DNA, as far as it was read: TGTGCCAGTAGTATAGCCGGGGGGCTGTTCTCCTACGAG.

Remarks on this clone: Sequencing ends 3 residues short of the CDR3 end; the germline J gene provides the rest. V and J are TRBV5-1 and TRBJ2-7; D gene ambiguous. The CDR3 is made up of 14 amino acids. V lost 1 base to trimming and J lost 6 bases, with 14 bases between them. From germline, CDR1 is SGHRS and CDR2 YFSETQ. CDR3 amino acids: CASSLRQRGSEQYF. The CDR3 DNA, read in part, is TGCGCCAGCAGCTTGAGGCAGAGAGGCTCCGAG.

This clone was recorded at least ten times. Its ends do not fully match the called genes, so a read error is possible. The sequence runs out 3 residues before the end of the CDR3; the remainder is reconstructed from the germline J gene. Other DNA sequences within the sample encode an identical CDR3. The rearrangement uses TRBV5-4 and TRBJ1-3; a weak D match, TRBD1 (6 bases). This CDR3 contains 15 residues. The germline CDR1 and CDR2 sequences are SGHNT and YYREEE (reference sequence). The CDR3 DNA, read in part, is TGTGCCAGCAGCTTCGGTGGGGGCCCTGGAAACACG. It specifies CASSFGGGPGNT. The CDR3 reads in full as CASSFGGGPGNTIYF.

This clone was counted at least ten times. The DNA ends 3 residues before the CDR3 does, and the rest of the CDR3 is filled in from the germline J gene. J is TRBJ1-2 and V is TRBV10-3, with D possibly matching TRBD1 (6 bases). Per germline, CDR1 ENHRY and CDR2 SYGVKD. This CDR3 has 12 residues. V dropped 4 bases and J dropped 7 bases, with 10 bases sitting between them. CDR3 bases read: TGTGCCATCAGTGGCCAACAGGGTGGC. Its protein is CAISGQQGG. The entire CDR3 sequence reads CAISGQQGGYTF.

In regard to this clone: The CDR3 extends 3 residues past the end of the read, so its final part is completed from the germline J gene. The chain is built from TRBV6-2 or TRBV6-3 and TRBJ2-4; TRBD1 matches 8 bases. Germline V gene lookup returns CDR1 MNHEY and CDR2 SVGEGT. The CDR3 is 11 residues long. The CDR3 sequence is CASSQGAGQYF. The sequenced CDR3 bases are TGTGCCAGCAGTCAGGGGGCTGGT.

This clone was detected ten times or more. Read data end 3 residues before the CDR3 end; the end is taken from the germline J gene. The chain joins TRBV5-4 to TRBJ1-1; D is uncertain. From germline, CDR1 is SGHNT and CDR2 YYREEE (reference sequence). V was clipped by 3 bases and J by 4 bases, with 10 bases between them. This CDR3 comprises 13 residues. The sequenced CDR3 bases are TGTGCCAGCAGCTCAAAAGGGCGCACTGAA. This sequence encodes CASSSKGRTE. The entire CDR3 is CASSSKGRTEAFF.

This clone has at least ten counts. The sequenced fragment ends 3 residues before the CDR3 boundary, so the rest is inferred from the germline J gene. The V and J genes are TRBV12-3 or TRBV12-4 and TRBJ2-7; maybe TRBD1 (5 bases). The CDR3 runs 12 residues. Trimming shortened V by 7 bases and J by 3 bases, and 10 bases separated the two germline ends. The CDR3 protein is CASTSRVYEQYF. The DNA read from the CDR3 is TGTGCCAGCACCAGCAGGGTCTACGAG.

On this clone itself: Read sequence stops 3 residues before the CDR3 end, and the germline J gene provides the missing end. This chain joins TRBV19 and TRBJ1-1; no clear D. This CDR3 spans 13 amino acids. Germline loops: CDR1 LNHDA, CDR2 SQIVND (reference sequence). CDR3 bases read: TGTGCCAGTAGTATTTTACAGACAAACATT. This gives the protein CASSILQTNI. The entire CDR3 sequence reads CASSILQTNIAFF.

Concerning this clone: From the germline J gene comes the end of the CDR3, since the read stops 3 residues before it. This rearrangement joins TRBV11-2 to TRBJ2-7; tentatively, D is TRBD2 (6 bases). Germline CDR1 is SGHAT and CDR2 is FQNNGV. V dropped 1 base and J dropped 4 bases, with 14 bases sitting between them. CDR3 length: 15 residues. The part of the CDR3 DNA that was read is TGTGCCAGCAGCTTAGTCGGGACTTTACGATACGAG. Amino acids: CASSLVGTLRYE. The whole CDR3 sequence is CASSLVGTLRYEQYF.

This clone was detected many times. With the read ending 3 residues before the CDR3 end, the germline J gene is used to fill in that end. The chain links TRBV7-9 to TRBJ2-7, with D unclear. With 4 bases removed from V and 3 bases from J, the gap between germline ends came to 10 bases. Germline V gene sequence: CDR1 SEHNR, CDR2 FQNEAQ (reference sequence). The length of the CDR3 is 13 residues. The CDR3 loop reads CASSSHADYEQYF. The part of the CDR3 DNA that was read is TGTGCCAGCAGCTCACACGCCGACTACGAG.

Remarks on this clone: The read gets to within 3 residues of the CDR3 end, and the germline J gene fills in the rest. V gene TRBV5-1 combines with J gene TRBJ2-1; 13 bases match TRBD2. The length of the CDR3 is 20 residues. CDR1 and CDR2 from the germline V gene are SGHRS and YFSETQ. V shed 3 bases and J 5 bases; nucleotides not matched to a gene: 17. The sequenced part of the CDR3 DNA is TGCGCCAGCAGCTCCCTCCCGACTAGCGGGGGGCCCCCCATCGACAATGAG. It codes for CASSSLPTSGGPPIDNE. The entire CDR3 is CASSSLPTSGGPPIDNEQFF.

This clone came up many times. The read ends 3 residues early relative to the CDR3; the germline J gene fills the gap. The chain recombines TRBV18 with TRBJ2-1; 9 bases map to TRBD1. V shed 6 bases, J shed 8 bases, and the junction held 8 bases outside the gene matches. The germline V gene has CDR1 KGHSH and CDR2 LQKENI. The CDR3 is 14 amino acids. CDR3 sequence reads: CASSPGQGYDEQFF. The CDR3 DNA, read in part, is TGTGCCAGCTCCCCAGGACAGGGGTACGATGAG.

In the case of this clone: The read terminates 3 residues before the CDR3 end, so the remaining end is supplied by the germline J gene. This chain uses TRBV19 with TRBJ1-3; no clear D. V was pared by 3 bases and J by 0 bases, with 6 bases between. The germline V gene has CDR1 LNHDA and CDR2 SQIVND (reference sequence). CDR3 length: 14 residues. Partial CDR3 DNA: TGTGCCAGTAGTATCACAGTCTCTGGAAACACC. Protein: CASSITVSGNT. The entire CDR3 protein reads CASSITVSGNTIYF.

There are many counts of this clone. The read gets to within 3 residues of the CDR3 end, and the germline J gene fills in the rest. V usage is TRBV10-3 and J usage is TRBJ1-1; 7 bases are shared with TRBD1. The CDR3 is 15 residues long. Per the germline V gene, CDR1 is ENHRY and CDR2 is SYGVKD. J was trimmed by 5 bases and V by 4 bases; bases with no gene match: 10. The part of the CDR3 DNA that was read is TGTGCCATCAGTGGCTCCTCACAGGGGAGAACTGAA. This sequence encodes CAISGSSQGRTE. The full CDR3 is CAISGSSQGRTEAFF.

This clone was seen only a few times. The CDR3 end falls 3 residues outside the read, so it is completed with the germline J gene. The chain carries TRBV30 and TRBJ1-2; 8 nucleotides line up with TRBD1. Germline V gives CDR1 GTSNPN, CDR2 SVGIG (reference sequence). The CDR3 loop spans 13 amino acids. The chain's CDR3 is CAHNRGGTDTYTF. Incomplete CDR3 DNA: TGTGCACATAACAGGGGGGGCACAGATACC. The whole variable domain, filled in from reference TRBV30 and TRBJ1-2, reads SQTIHQWPATLVQPVGSPLSLECTVEGTSNPNLYWYRQAAGRGLQLLFYSVGIGQISSEVPQNLSASRPQDRQFILSSKKLLLSDSGFYLCAHNRGGTDTYTFGSGTRLTVV.

This clone showed up many times. Read data end 3 residues before the CDR3 end; the end is taken from the germline J gene. Other DNA sequences in this sample translate to the same CDR3. This chain uses TRBV7-6 with TRBJ1-3, with TRBD1 as a possible D gene (5 bases). Germline V gene sequence: CDR1 SGHVS, CDR2 FNYEAQ. Trimming left V 5 bases short and J 2 bases short, with 13 bases between. CDR3 size: 15 residues. CDR3 DNA, as far as it was read: TGTGCCAGCAGCCCCGGGGGGAGGGCTGGAAACACC. Translation gives CASSPGGRAGNT. The complete CDR3 protein is CASSPGGRAGNTIYF.

This clone was seen ten or more times. The CDR3 goes on 3 residues after the read ends, and that part is filled in from the germline J gene. The chain couples TRBV29-1 to TRBJ2-5; 7 nucleotides match TRBD2. The CDR3 is 15 residues long. Germline V gene data show CDR1 as SQVTM and CDR2 as ANQGSEA. V gave up 1 base and J gave up 7 bases; unmatched junction bases: 12. Incomplete CDR3 DNA: TGCAGCGTTGAAGTATCAGCGGGGAGGTGGGGGACC. Its protein product is CSVEVSAGRWGT. The complete CDR3 protein is CSVEVSAGRWGTQYF.

This clone was seen many times. CDR3 DNA, as far as it was read: TGTGCCATCAGTGAACAGGGGAACGGC. Its translation is CAISEQGNG. The entire CDR3 is CAISEQGNGYTF. This chain links TRBV10-3 with TRBJ1-2; 7 nucleotides align to TRBD1. The CDR3 is cut off 3 residues early in the read; its end comes from the germline J gene. CDR3 size: 12 residues. Germline-derived CDR1 and CDR2 are ENHRY and SYGVKD.

This clone was counted many times. The DNA ends 3 residues before the CDR3 does, and the rest of the CDR3 is filled in from the germline J gene. The V gene is TRBV20-1, the J gene TRBJ2-1, with 9 bases that match TRBD2. The trim removed 1 base at V and 0 bases at J, leaving 19 bases unmatched. This CDR3 contains 21 residues. Germline V gene lookup returns CDR1 DFQATT and CDR2 SNEGSKA (reference sequence). The DNA read from the CDR3 is TGCAGTGCTAGAGTCCAGGAGGGAGGGACTAGCTTAAGGTTCTCCTACAATGAG. Encoded protein: CSARVQEGGTSLRFSYNE. The entire CDR3 sequence reads CSARVQEGGTSLRFSYNEQFF.

The table lists this clone with many counts. The CDR3 end lies 3 residues beyond the end of the read and is filled in from the germline J gene. V and J are TRBV6-2 or TRBV6-3 and TRBJ2-3, with D possibly matching TRBD1 (6 bases). This CDR3 is 15 amino acids long. Germline lookup yields CDR1 MNHEY and CDR2 SVGEGT. V lost 4 bases to trimming and J lost 3 bases, with 14 bases between them. CDR3 DNA, as far as it was read: TGTGCCAGCAGTTTTTGGGGGCGCAGTACAGATACG. Translating gives CASSFWGRSTDT. The entire CDR3 is CASSFWGRSTDTQYF.

This clone was found many times. The CDR3 end falls 3 residues outside the read, so it is completed with the germline J gene. The chain combines TRBV18 with TRBJ1-2; TRBD1 aligns across 7 bases. The CDR3 spans 14 residues. Germline assignment: CDR1 KGHSH and CDR2 LQKENI. The CDR3 sequence: CASSRGTEQGGYTF. The sequenced CDR3 bases are TGTGCCAGCTCACGGGGGACCGAACAGGGGGGC.

A note on this clone: It is likely a read error: a sequence one base away is far more abundant. The read finishes 3 residues shy of the CDR3 end, and the germline J gene is used to complete it. V and J are TRBV30 and TRBJ2-3, with 10 positions matching TRBD2. CDR3 size: 16 residues. Germline assignment: CDR1 GTSNPN and CDR2 SVGIG (reference sequence). CDR3 bases read: TGTGCCTTGAGTTACCTTAGCGGGGGGAGCGCAGATACG. Amino acid sequence: CALSYLSGGSADT. The entire CDR3 reads CALSYLSGGSADTQYF. Based on the CDR3 plus reference TRBV30 and TRBJ2-3, the full variable domain is SQTIHQWPATLVQPVGSPLSLECTVEGTSNPNLYWYRQAAGRGLQLLFYSVGIGQISSEVPQNLSASRPQDRQFILSSKKLLLSDSGFYLCALSYLSGGSADTQYFGPGTRLTVL.